Shown below are 25 T cell receptor beta chains from a single sample sequenced in a study of CD8 T cells in Susac syndrome. An input of 0.5 to 1 ug of RNA was subjected to reverse transcription using random hexamers. TCRdb redid the calling of the immunoSEQ multiplex PCR reads with MiXCR, one entry per CDR3 protein. The sample holds tens of thousands of distinct CDR3 sequences, around 94% seen once. The material sequenced was CD8+ T cells from PBMCs. Every receptor here comes from a human donor with Susac syndrome.

This rearrangement joins TRBV7-2 to TRBJ1-5; D perhaps matches TRBD1 (6 bases). Germline loops: CDR1 SGHTA, CDR2 FQGNSA. V was pared by 7 bases and J by 6 bases, with 13 bases between. The CDR3 loop spans 13 amino acids. The CDR3 here is CASTTGTGQPQHF. The CDR3 region has the DNA TGTGCCAGCACCACAGGGACGGGTCAGCCCCAGCATTTT.

V gene TRBV7-2 combines with J gene TRBJ2-1, with a weak D call TRBD2 (5 bases). The CDR3 spans 12 residues. Germline V gene lookup returns CDR1 SGHTA and CDR2 FQGNSA. V lost 1 base and J lost 9, with 7 bases in between. The CDR3 DNA follows: TGTGCCAGCAGCTTAGGTGGGAGTGAGCAGTTCTTC. Protein sequence: CASSLGGSEQFF.

This chain's CDR3 is CASSDRSPPGDTQYF. CDR3 in DNA: TGTGCCAGCAGTGATCGAAGTCCACCAGGGGATACGCAGTATTTT. This chain links TRBV2 with TRBJ2-3; TRBD1 is a possible D gene (5 bases). V was trimmed by 3 bases and J by 6 bases, leaving 16 bases between them. The CDR3 length is 15 residues. Germline CDR1 SNHLY, CDR2 FYNNEI.

This clonotype was picked up one time. The chain carries TRBV20-1 and TRBJ2-4; tentatively, D is TRBD2 (5 bases). This CDR3 is 13 amino acids long. Trimming removed 3 bases at V and 8 bases at J, with 14 bases between. Germline CDR1 is DFQATT and CDR2 is SNEGSKA (reference sequence). CDR3 sequence reads: CSASKGEGDIQYF. CDR3 nucleotide sequence: TGCAGTGCTAGTAAGGGAGAAGGAGACATTCAGTACTTC.

As DNA, the CDR3 is TGCAGTGCTAGAGGGGCCGAGCAGTACTTC. Its protein product is CSARGAEQYF. The V gene is TRBV20-1, the J gene TRBJ2-7; D is unresolved. V shed 1 base and J shed 6 bases, with 4 bases lying between them. Germline CDR1 reads DFQATT; CDR2 reads SNEGSKA (reference sequence). This CDR3 comprises 10 residues.

This chain joins TRBV6-6 and TRBJ1-5; D is unresolved. The germline CDR1 and CDR2 sequences are MNHNY and SVGAGI (reference sequence). The length of the CDR3 is 14 residues. The V and J ends lost 5 bases and 1 base respectively, with 9 bases between them. CDR3 coding DNA: TGTGCCAGCAGTGATTACGGGAGCAATCAGCCCCAGCATTTT. This translates into CASSDYGSNQPQHF.

This sequence joins TRBV20-1 and TRBJ1-1; 8 nucleotides align to TRBD1. Germline CDR1 DFQATT, CDR2 SNEGSKA (reference sequence). After removal of 4 bases from V and 5 bases from J, the junction contained 6 bases not matched to a gene. The CDR3 covers 13 residues. DNA for the CDR3: TGCAGTGCTACAGGACAGGGAGGAACTGAAGCTTTCTTT. As protein: CSATGQGGTEAFF.

V is TRBV6-5 and J is TRBJ2-2; unclear D gene. Germline assignment: CDR1 MNHEY and CDR2 SVGAGI. This CDR3 region has 14 residues. V was clipped by 0 bases and J by 7 bases, with 9 bases between them. CDR3 coding DNA: TGTGCCAGCAGTTACTCGAACGGGTTCGGGGAGCTGTTTTTT. It encodes CASSYSNGFGELFF.

The chain uses TRBV14 and TRBJ2-7; D gene ambiguous. Germline CDR1 is SGHDN and CDR2 is FVKESK. This CDR3 has 11 amino acids. The V gene lost 9 bases and the J gene lost 3 bases, with 9 bases spanning the gap. CDR3 sequence: CASSKYYEQYF. CDR3 coding DNA: TGTGCCAGTTCAAAATACTACGAGCAGTACTTC.

V usage is TRBV27 and J usage is TRBJ2-7, with 7 bases fitting TRBD1. The CDR3 is made up of 14 amino acids. Trimming cost V 3 bases and J 7 bases; bases outside gene matches: 9. Germline loops: CDR1 MNHEY, CDR2 SMNVEV (reference sequence). In DNA form, the CDR3 reads TGTGCCAGCAGTTTCCGTCGACAGGGCGCAGAGCAGTACTTC. Protein sequence: CASSFRRQGAEQYF.

CDR3 protein: CASSLLKGQGDGYTF. In DNA, the CDR3 is TGTGCCAGCAGTTTGCTGAAGGGGCAGGGAGACGGCTACACCTTC. The genes are TRBV28 and TRBJ1-2; TRBD1 is a possible D gene (5 bases). With 3 bases removed from V and 8 bases from J, the gap between germline ends came to 19 bases. The CDR3 covers 15 residues. Germline CDR1 MDHEN, CDR2 SYDVKM.

V is TRBV24-1 and J is TRBJ2-1; unclear D gene. This CDR3 region has 14 residues. Germline lookup yields CDR1 KGHDR and CDR2 SFDVKD. V lost 0 bases and J lost 1, with 3 bases in between. The CDR3 DNA reads TGTGCCACCAGTGATTTGGGGTCCTACAATGAGCAGTTCTTC. Translation gives CATSDLGSYNEQFF.

The chain has TRBV4-2 and TRBJ1-2; TRBD1 might be the D (6 bases). Trimming shortened V by 0 bases and J by 1 base, and 12 bases separated the two germline ends. In germline, CDR1 is LGHNA, CDR2 YNFKEQ. CDR3 length: 16 amino acids. CDR3 bases: TGTGCCAGCAGCCAAGAACGGGGGGCTGGTAACTATGGCTACACCTTC. Translating it yields CASSQERGAGNYGYTF.

The chain combines TRBV27 with TRBJ2-2; 9 bases are a match to TRBD1. The CDR3 is 17 amino acids. V lost 6 bases, J lost 1 base, and 9 bases stayed unmatched. The germline V gene has CDR1 MNHEY and CDR2 SMNVEV (reference sequence). The CDR3 region is CASSWTGVLRNTGELFF. The CDR3 DNA follows: TGTGCCAGCAGCTGGACAGGGGTTTTGCGGAACACCGGGGAGCTGTTTTTT.

The CDR3 nucleotides are TGTGCCAGCAGCTTAGGTCGGGGCCGCACAGATACGCAGTATTTT. Protein product: CASSLGRGRTDTQYF. V and J are TRBV11-1 and TRBJ2-3; D is tentatively TRBD1 or TRBD2 (5 bases each). This CDR3 contains 15 residues. V was clipped by 1 base and J by 1 base, with 9 bases between them. Germline values: CDR1 SGHAT, CDR2 FQDESV (reference sequence).

The V and J genes are TRBV20-1 and TRBJ2-7; no clear D gene. V lost 5 bases to trimming and J lost 1 base, with 15 bases between them. The CDR3 spans 14 residues. CDR1 is DFQATT, CDR2 SNEGSKA, per germline (reference sequence). The CDR3 coding sequence is TGCAGTGCTGTTAGTTTGAACGTATCCTACGAGCAGTACTTC. Protein product: CSAVSLNVSYEQYF.

The chain uses TRBV20-1 and TRBJ1-3; 9 nucleotides match TRBD1. CDR1 is DFQATT and CDR2 is SNEGSKA in the germline V gene (reference sequence). This CDR3 is 17 amino acids long. V shed 4 bases, J shed 4 bases, and the junction held 14 bases outside the gene matches. CDR3 nucleotide sequence: TGCAGTGCTACGCACCGGGACAGGGAGTCGGGAGGAAACACCATATATTTT. Translated: CSATHRDRESGGNTIYF.

The V and J genes are TRBV13 and TRBJ2-5; no reliable D call. This CDR3 spans 11 amino acids. Germline CDR1 PRHDT, CDR2 FYEKMQ (reference sequence). V was clipped by 8 bases and J by 0 bases, with 4 bases between them. The CDR3 coding sequence is TGTGCCAGCCAGTACCAAGAGACCCAGTACTTC. It codes for CASQYQETQYF. The whole variable domain, filled in from reference TRBV13 and TRBJ2-5, reads AAGVIQSPRHLIKEKRETATLKCYPIPRHDTVYWYQQGPGQDPQFLISFYEKMQSDKGSIPDRFSAQQFSDYHSELNMSSLELGDSALYFCASQYQETQYFGPGTRLLVL.

V gene TRBV4-1 combines with J gene TRBJ2-7, with TRBD2 matching over 11 bases. Germline V gene sequence: CDR1 MGHRA, CDR2 YSYEKL. This CDR3 region has 15 residues. The trim removed 2 bases at V and 2 bases at J, leaving 2 bases unmatched. CDR3 DNA: TGCGCCAGCAGCCAACTAGCGGGGGGCACCTACGAGCAGTACTTC. It yields the protein CASSQLAGGTYEQYF.

This chain uses TRBV9 with TRBJ2-1, with TRBD2 identical over 8 bases. From germline, CDR1 is SGDLS and CDR2 YYNGEE. With 3 bases clipped from V and 10 bases from J, the junction kept 3 bases outside the gene matches. CDR3 length equals 12 residues. For the CDR3, the DNA is TGTGCCAGCAGCGGATGGACTAGCGAGCAGTTCTTC. This encodes CASSGWTSEQFF.

V gene TRBV11-2 combines with J gene TRBJ1-2; 7 positions agree with TRBD1. This CDR3 has 17 residues. Germline-derived CDR1 and CDR2 are SGHAT and FQNNGV. The ends lost 2 bases at V and 7 bases at J; junction bases unmatched: 16. The CDR3 is CASSLWSPQGNAPGYTF. The CDR3 DNA is TGTGCCAGCAGCTTATGGTCCCCACAGGGGAATGCTCCTGGCTACACCTTC.

This clonotype was seen once. The chain employs TRBV6-2 or TRBV6-3 and TRBJ1-5; 8 bases line up with TRBD1. V was clipped by 2 bases and J by 4 bases; unmatched bases: 7. The germline V gene has CDR1 MNHEY and CDR2 SVGEGT. CDR3 length: 16 residues. This CDR3 is CASSYPGQDSNQPQHF. Written as DNA, the CDR3 is TGTGCCAGCAGTTACCCGGGACAGGATTCGAATCAGCCCCAGCATTTT.

This chain links TRBV29-1 with TRBJ2-7; D is undetermined. Trimming took 1 base from V and 2 from J, leaving 9 bases between them. The length of the CDR3 is 13 residues. Germline V gene lookup returns CDR1 SQVTM and CDR2 ANQGSEA. The CDR3 DNA follows: TGCAGCGTTGAAGTAGAGGCCCCCTACGAGCAGTACTTC. Translated, it gives CSVEVEAPYEQYF.

This CDR3 reads CASSYQGAGYGYTF. The CDR3, as DNA: TGTGCCAGCAGCTACCAGGGGGCCGGCTATGGCTACACCTTC. This chain joins TRBV13 and TRBJ1-2; 8 bases map to TRBD1. Germline trimming cut 4 bases from V and 4 bases from J; bases unmatched to any gene: 5. Germline V CDR1 and CDR2: PRHDT, FYEKMQ (reference sequence). This CDR3 has 14 residues. The full variable domain, in which reference TRBV13 and TRBJ1-2 provide the parts outside the CDR3, is AAGVIQSPRHLIKEKRETATLKCYPIPRHDTVYWYQQGPGQDPQFLISFYEKMQSDKGSIPDRFSAQQFSDYHSELNMSSLELGDSALYFCASSYQGAGYGYTFGSGTRLTVV.

The rearrangement uses TRBV20-1 and TRBJ2-5, with 8 bases lining up with TRBD2. Germline V gene lookup returns CDR1 DFQATT and CDR2 SNEGSKA (reference sequence). The junction had 6 bases not matched to a gene; V was cut back by 3 bases and J by 0 bases. The CDR3 consists of 15 residues. Here the CDR3 reads CSARNRGGYQETQYF. The CDR3 nucleotides are TGCAGTGCTAGGAACCGGGGGGGTTACCAAGAGACCCAGTACTTC.